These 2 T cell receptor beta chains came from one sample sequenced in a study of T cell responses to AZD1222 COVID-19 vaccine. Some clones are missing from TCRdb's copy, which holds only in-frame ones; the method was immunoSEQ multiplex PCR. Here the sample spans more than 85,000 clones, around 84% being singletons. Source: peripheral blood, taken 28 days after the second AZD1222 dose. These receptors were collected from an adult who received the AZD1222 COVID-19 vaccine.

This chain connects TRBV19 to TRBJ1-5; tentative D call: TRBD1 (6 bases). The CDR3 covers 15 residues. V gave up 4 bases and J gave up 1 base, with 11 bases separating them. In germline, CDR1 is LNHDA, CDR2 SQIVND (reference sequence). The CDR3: CASSTQGPSNQPQHF. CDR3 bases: TGTGCCAGTAGTACGCAGGGGCCCAGCAATCAGCCCCAGCATTTT.

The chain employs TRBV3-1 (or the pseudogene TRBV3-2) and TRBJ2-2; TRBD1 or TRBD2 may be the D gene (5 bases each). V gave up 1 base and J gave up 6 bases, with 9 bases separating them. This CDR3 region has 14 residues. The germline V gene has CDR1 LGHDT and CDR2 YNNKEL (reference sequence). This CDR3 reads CASSQASGPGELFF. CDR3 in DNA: TGTGCCAGCAGCCAAGCCTCGGGGCCCGGGGAGCTGTTTTTT.